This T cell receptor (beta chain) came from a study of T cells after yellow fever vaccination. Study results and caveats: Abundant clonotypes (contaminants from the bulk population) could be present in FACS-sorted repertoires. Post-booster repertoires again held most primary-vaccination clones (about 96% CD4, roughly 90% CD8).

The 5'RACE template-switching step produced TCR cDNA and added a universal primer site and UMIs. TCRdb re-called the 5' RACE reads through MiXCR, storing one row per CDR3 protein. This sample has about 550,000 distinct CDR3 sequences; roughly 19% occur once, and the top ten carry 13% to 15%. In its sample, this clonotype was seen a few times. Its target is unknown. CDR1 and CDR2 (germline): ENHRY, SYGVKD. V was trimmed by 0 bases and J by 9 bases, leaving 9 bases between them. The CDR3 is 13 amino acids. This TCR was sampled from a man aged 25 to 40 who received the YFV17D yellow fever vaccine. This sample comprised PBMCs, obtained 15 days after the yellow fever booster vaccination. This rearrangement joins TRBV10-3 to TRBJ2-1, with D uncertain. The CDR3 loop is CAISESTGREQFF. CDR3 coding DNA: TGTGCCATCAGTGAGTCGACCGGCCGTGAGCAGTTCTTC.